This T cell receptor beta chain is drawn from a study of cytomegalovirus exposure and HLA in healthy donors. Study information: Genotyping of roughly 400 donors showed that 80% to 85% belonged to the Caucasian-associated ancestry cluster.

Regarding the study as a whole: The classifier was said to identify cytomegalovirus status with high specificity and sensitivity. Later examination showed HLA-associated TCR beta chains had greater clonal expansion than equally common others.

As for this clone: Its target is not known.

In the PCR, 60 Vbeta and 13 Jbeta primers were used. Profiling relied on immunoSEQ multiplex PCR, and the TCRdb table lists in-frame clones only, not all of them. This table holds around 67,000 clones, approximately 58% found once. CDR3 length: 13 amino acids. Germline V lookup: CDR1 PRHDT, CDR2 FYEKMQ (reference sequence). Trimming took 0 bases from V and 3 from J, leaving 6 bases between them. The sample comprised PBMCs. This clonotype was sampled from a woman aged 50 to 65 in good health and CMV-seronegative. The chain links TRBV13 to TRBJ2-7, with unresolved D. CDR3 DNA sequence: TGTGCCAGCAGCTTAGGAGGAGACTACGAGCAGTACTTC. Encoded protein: CASSLGGDYEQYF.